The 21 T cell receptor beta chains reported below all come from one sample, sequenced in a study of regulatory T cells in long-lasting Graves disease. Time point noted: newly diagnosed GD, antithyroid drugs for less than 3 months. After RNA was extracted from PBMCs, the TCR library was made from it. Researchers made TCR beta libraries by using iRepertoire HTBI primers and running Arm-PCR on CDR3 regions. MiXCR, run by TCRdb on the multiplex PCR reads, gives a single entry per CDR3 protein. The sample lists 400,000 to 500,000 distinct CDR3 sequences, approximately 14% seen once, with approximately 17% in the top ten. The data were also submitted as part of a second study, on T cells in Graves' hyperthyroidism and ophthalmopathy.

Material: peripheral blood mononuclear cells (PBMCs), obtained at new diagnosis, from a patient treated with antithyroid drugs. All receptors come from a woman between 45 and 60 years old with Graves disease.

The table lists this clonotype with many counts. The chain couples TRBV20-1 to TRBJ1-5, with 8 bases lining up with TRBD1. The length of the CDR3 is 15 residues. The V gene's germline CDR1 is DFQATT and CDR2 SNEGSKA (reference sequence). Unmatched junction bases numbered 9, after V lost 2 bases and J lost 6 bases. Here the CDR3 reads CSARPRTGSGQPQHF. CDR3 DNA: TGCAGTGCTAGACCCCGGACAGGGTCTGGTCAGCCCCAGCATTTT.

This clonotype was counted at least ten times. Written as DNA, the CDR3 is TGTGCCAGCAGAAAGGAAACAGGGGGGAATCAGCCCCAGCATTTT. It codes for CASRKETGGNQPQHF. The rearrangement uses TRBV12-3 or TRBV12-4 and TRBJ1-5, with 8 bases that match TRBD1. The CDR3 runs to 15 residues. The J segment lost 4 bases and the V segment lost 6 bases, leaving 8 bases of the junction unmatched.

This sequence joins TRBV6-1 and TRBJ2-3; TRBD2 matches 7 bases. The germline gives CDR1 MNHNS, CDR2 SASEGT. The CDR3 has 14 residues. V dropped 5 bases and J dropped 8; count of bases not matched to a gene: 10. The CDR3 loop is CASSTRAGSSTQYF. CDR3 bases: TGTGCCAGCAGTACAAGAGCGGGATCGTCTACGCAGTATTTT.

This clonotype was detected ten times or more. The CDR3 spells CASSLPGASQPQHF. In DNA form, the CDR3 reads TGTGCCAGCAGTTTACCAGGGGCTAGCCAGCCCCAGCATTTT. This chain uses TRBV28 with TRBJ1-5; maybe TRBD1 (6 bases). The germline CDR1 and CDR2 sequences are MDHEN and SYDVKM. The V and J ends lost 2 bases and 7 bases respectively, with 12 bases between them. This CDR3 contains 14 residues.

V gene TRBV29-1 combines with J gene TRBJ2-7; a weak D match, TRBD1 (6 bases). V was trimmed by 0 bases and J by 5 bases, leaving 17 bases between them. Germline V lookup: CDR1 SQVTM, CDR2 ANQGSEA. This CDR3 is built from 15 residues. The CDR3 nucleotides are TGCAGCGTTGAAGATCTCGGCAGGGGTACCCACGAGCAGTACTTC. Encoded protein: CSVEDLGRGTHEQYF.

This clonotype was seen at least ten times. V and J are TRBV6-2 or TRBV6-3 and TRBJ2-4; the match to TRBD2 covers 11 bases. This CDR3 has 16 residues. Germline assignment: CDR1 MNHEY and CDR2 SVGEGT. Trimming cost V 2 bases and J 4 bases; bases outside gene matches: 4. The chain's CDR3 is CASSYGGTSGKNIQYF. CDR3 nucleotide sequence: TGTGCCAGCAGTTACGGAGGGACTAGCGGTAAAAACATTCAGTACTTC.

This clonotype was counted between two and nine times. This chain connects TRBV19 to TRBJ1-4; D is possibly TRBD1 (6 bases). Per the germline V gene, CDR1 is LNHDA and CDR2 is SQIVND (reference sequence). Between the trimmed V and J ends, which lost 7 bases and 3 bases, there was a span of 12 bases. This CDR3 has 14 amino acids. The CDR3 reads CASTGGSANEKLFF. As DNA, the CDR3 is TGTGCCAGTACCGGGGGCTCGGCTAATGAAAAACTGTTTTTT.

The V and J genes are TRBV18 and TRBJ2-5, with 8 bases fitting TRBD2. Germline CDR1 and CDR2: KGHSH and LQKENI. The CDR3 is 15 residues long. The ends lost 2 bases at V and 6 bases at J; junction bases unmatched: 8. DNA of the CDR3: TGTGCCAGCTCACCAGCGAGCGGGAGTGGGAAGACCCAGTACTTC. As protein: CASSPASGSGKTQYF.

Concerning this clonotype itself: A much larger clone differs from this one at a single base, so this may be a read error. The V call is TRBV10-1, the J call TRBJ2-7; D not certain. The CDR3 runs 15 residues. Germline CDR1 and CDR2: WNHNN and SYGVQD (reference sequence). V lost 3 bases and J 0 bases, leaving 12 bases between the germline ends. The CDR3 loop is CASSEKGPSSYEQYF. In DNA form, the CDR3 reads TGCGCCAGCAGTGAAAAGGGCCCGAGCTCCTACGAGCAGTACTTC.

The chain carries TRBV7-3 and TRBJ2-1; D gene uncertain. Between the trimmed V and J ends, which lost 2 bases and 1 base, there was a span of 15 bases. The CDR3 spans 17 residues. Germline V gene lookup returns CDR1 SGHTA and CDR2 FQGTGA. The CDR3 region is CASSLDPGPGSYNEQFF. The CDR3 DNA sequence: TGTGCCAGCAGCTTAGATCCCGGGCCTGGGTCCTACAATGAGCAGTTCTTC.

The V and J genes are TRBV28 and TRBJ2-7; possibly TRBD1 for D (6 bases). Germline V gene sequence: CDR1 MDHEN, CDR2 SYDVKM. There are 14 residues in the CDR3. V was trimmed by 7 bases and J by 2 bases, leaving 15 bases between them. The CDR3 nucleotides read TGTGCCAGCATCAAAGGGGGAGCTACCTACGAGCAGTACTTC. As protein: CASIKGGATYEQYF.

This clonotype was seen many times. The chain recombines TRBV5-1 with TRBJ2-5; 8 positions match TRBD1. CDR3 length: 14 amino acids. Trimming took 4 bases from V and 5 from J; bases not matched to a gene: 7. Germline-derived CDR1 and CDR2 are SGHRS and YFSETQ. CDR3 sequence: CASSPSGQEETQYF. CDR3 DNA: TGCGCCAGCAGCCCTTCGGGACAGGAGGAGACCCAGTACTTC.

This clonotype appeared many times. The chain is built from TRBV3-1 and TRBJ2-1; TRBD2 is a possible D gene (5 bases). The length of the CDR3 is 15 residues. The V gene's germline CDR1 is LGHDT and CDR2 YNNKEL (reference sequence). V was shortened by 1 base and J by 1 base, with 8 bases between the two germline ends. The CDR3 loop reads CASSQAEVSYNEQFF. The CDR3 DNA is TGTGCCAGCAGCCAAGCGGAGGTGTCCTACAATGAGCAGTTCTTC.

This clonotype was picked up a small number of times. This chain connects TRBV6-1 to TRBJ2-3, with 8 bases lining up with TRBD2. V shed 6 bases, J shed 4 bases, and the junction held 6 bases outside the gene matches. The CDR3 totals 14 residues. Germline loops: CDR1 MNHNS, CDR2 SASEGT. The CDR3 bases are TGTGCCAGCAGATGGCGGGAGGAGGCAGATACGCAGTATTTT. Translating it yields CASRWREEADTQYF.

This clonotype was recorded at least ten times. The chain employs TRBV6-1 and TRBJ1-5; 7 positions agree with TRBD1. This CDR3 has 14 residues. CDR1 is MNHNS, CDR2 SASEGT, per germline. Losses at the gene ends were 6 bases for V and 8 bases for J; bases not matched to a gene: 10. The CDR3: CASRSDREREPQHF. In nucleotides, the CDR3 is TGTGCCAGCAGATCTGACAGGGAGAGGGAGCCCCAGCATTTT.

In its sample, this clonotype was seen many times. The chain uses TRBV20-1 and TRBJ2-3, with 8 bases that match TRBD2. The CDR3 totals 14 residues. Germline trimming cut 3 bases from V and 3 bases from J; bases unmatched to any gene: 5. Looked up from germline, CDR1 is DFQATT and CDR2 is SNEGSKA (reference sequence). The CDR3 is CSARPSGRTDTQYF. The CDR3 region has the DNA TGCAGTGCTAGGCCCAGCGGGAGAACAGATACGCAGTATTTT.

This clonotype was detected a few times. The chain has TRBV7-9 and TRBJ2-3; D may be TRBD2 (7 bases). Per germline, CDR1 SEHNR and CDR2 FQNEAQ (reference sequence). The CDR3 sequence is 16 residues long. V dropped 5 bases and J dropped 0 bases, with 15 bases sitting between them. DNA for the CDR3: TGTGCCAGCAGCCGCTGGCGGGGGCCTAGCACAGATACGCAGTATTTT. Translation: CASSRWRGPSTDTQYF.

This clonotype was seen more than once but under ten times. The V call is TRBV29-1, the J call TRBJ2-5; possible D gene TRBD1, 5 bases. The CDR3 totals 16 residues. Germline values: CDR1 SQVTM, CDR2 ANQGSEA. The ends were cut back, 0 bases at V and 2 bases at J, with 16 bases in the middle. CDR3 amino acids: CSVEDILGPFQETQYF. The CDR3 DNA reads TGCAGCGTTGAAGACATCCTGGGGCCATTTCAAGAGACCCAGTACTTC.

Of note for this clonotype: The junction departs from the called germline gene at one end, perhaps through a read error. V is TRBV11-2 and J is TRBJ2-5; D is perhaps TRBD2 (5 bases). The CDR3 extends over 14 amino acids. CDR1 is SGHAT, CDR2 FQNNGV, per germline. In DNA form, the CDR3 reads TGTGCCAGCACCTTATTCAGCGGCGAAGAGACCCAGTACTTC. This codes for CASTLFSGEETQYF.

The chain employs TRBV2 and TRBJ2-7, with a weak D call TRBD2 (5 bases). Germline CDR1 is SNHLY and CDR2 is FYNNEI. The CDR3 loop spans 11 amino acids. V was pared by 4 bases and J by 7 bases, with 8 bases between. The CDR3: CASSGTPEQYF. Here the CDR3 DNA reads TGTGCCAGCAGTGGGACTCCTGAGCAGTACTTC.

This clonotype came up many times. This chain connects TRBV2 to TRBJ1-5; 8 positions agree with TRBD1. The junction had 5 bases not matched to a gene; V was cut back by 5 bases and J by 5 bases. Germline V lookup: CDR1 SNHLY, CDR2 FYNNEI. This CDR3 is built from 14 residues. The DNA of the CDR3 is TGTGCCAGCAGTCGCTGGACAGGGTATCAGCCCCAGCATTTT. Translating gives CASSRWTGYQPQHF.